This TCR beta chain came from a study of T cell responses to AZD1222 COVID-19 vaccine. The table came from immunoSEQ multiplex PCR; TCRdb's copy has only in-frame clones and leaves some out. The sample yields under 200,000 clones, approximately 88% seen once. Trimming stripped 2 bases from V and 5 bases from J, with 12 bases between. Germline CDR1 SQVTM, CDR2 ANQGSEA. The length of the CDR3 is 13 residues. The sample here was peripheral blood, taken 28 days after the second AZD1222 dose. The sequence was obtained from an adult who received the AZD1222 COVID-19 vaccine. The chain combines TRBV29-1 with TRBJ1-2; the D gene is possibly TRBD1 (6 bases). The DNA for the CDR3 is TGCAGCGTTGAAAGAGGGGGGGCTTATGGCTACACCTTC. Its translation: CSVERGGAYGYTF.